This TCR beta chain was recorded in a study of T-cell reconstitution after alpha-beta-depleted transplantation in children (dated by TCRdb to 2016 to 2017). The study in broad terms: T-cell immune reconstitution after TCRalphabeta/CD19-depleted allogeneic hematopoietic cell transplantation in children was quantitatively tracked in the study by means of TCR repertoire profiling.

Library preparation employed PCR. TCRdb records Illumina HiSeq 2500 as the sequencer. Molecular barcoding was employed in the preparation of TCR libraries, with unique molecular identifiers being used to normalize TCRbeta repertoire quantification. TCRdb cleaned the public reads at Q25 with fastp, built clones with MiXCR and kept in-frame beta chains. Under each unique CDR3 protein, matching rows form one entry showing the most common genes and DNA. The sample records about 210,000 distinct CDR3 sequences, approximately 19% of which are singletons. Just under 45% of the sample is held by the ten biggest clonotypes. This sample's treatment or condition label indicates: allogeneic hematopoietic cell transplantation with graft depleted of TCRalphabeta T cells and CD19 B cells. TCRalphabeta/CD19-depleted allogeneic hematopoietic cell grafts were given to the transplant recipients, all of whom were children.

Here is what the overall study found, with its caveats: Over the following months the frequencies of hyperexpanded clones went down, and after one year T-cell counts and TCRbeta diversity were mostly credited to newly produced T cells. Apparently early alphabetaT-cell count recovery about two months after transplant reportedly relied on only several hundred rapidly expanded clones derived from non-depleted graft cells. In some patients, high TCRbeta diversity at day 60 was attributed to recipient T cells and intrathymic progenitors that had survived conditioning.

This clonotype has ten or more counts. Its cognate antigen has yet to be identified. No base qualities exist here, and no much larger clone lies one base off it. As encoded in the germline V gene, CDR1 is MGHDK while CDR2 is SYGVNS. From the cysteine up to the phenylalanine, the CDR3 has a length of 14 residues. The DNA shown is the 42-base CDR3, in frame from base 1. V is clipped by 4 bases and J by 7 bases, and the sequence between their germline boundaries is 13 bases long. The starting material was PBMCs, mostly from graft donor cells, obtained 360 days after TCRalphabeta/CD19-depleted stem cell transplant. The V and J genes are TRBV25-1 and TRBJ2-2; TRBD1 might be the D gene, on 5 matching bases. The source is a male patient aged 2-9 years who had a stem cell transplant for acute lymphoblastic leukemia, so the T cells may come from the graft donor. This receptor has the CDR3 CASSGQAGRGELFF. The DNA sequence follows: TGTGCCAGCAGTGGCCAGGCAGGGCGCGGGGAGCTGTTTTTT.